This entry lists 31 T cell receptor beta chains sequenced from one sample in a study of blood T cell repertoires in COVID-19. Assay used: immunoSEQ multiplex PCR; TCRdb lists only in-frame clones, some missing. The sample shows over 300,000 clones, around 90% of them seen only once. Specimen: peripheral blood. These receptors originate from a man between 35 and 55 years old with acute or convalescent COVID-19.

The rearrangement links TRBV19 to TRBJ2-5; tentative D call: TRBD1 (5 bases). Looked up from germline, CDR1 is LNHDA and CDR2 is SQIVND (reference sequence). The CDR3 runs to 15 residues. V lost 5 bases to trimming and J lost 1 base, with 14 bases between them. Here the CDR3 reads CASSQSRQLQETQYF. CDR3 DNA: TGTGCCAGTAGTCAGTCGCGACAGCTCCAAGAGACCCAGTACTTC. The full variable domain, its missing parts supplied by reference TRBV19 and TRBJ2-5, is DGGITQSPKYLFRKEGQNVTLSCEQNLNHDAMYWYRQDPGQGLRLIYYSQIVNDFQKGDIAEGYSVSREKKESFPLTVTSAQKNPTAFYLCASSQSRQLQETQYFGPGTRLLVL.

V is TRBV30 and J is TRBJ2-7; D gene ambiguous. V was pared by 2 bases and J by 3 bases, with 5 bases between. Germline assignment: CDR1 GTSNPN and CDR2 SVGIG (reference sequence). This CDR3 spans 11 amino acids. CDR3 nucleotide sequence: TGTGCCTGGAGTTTTAGCTACGAGCAGTACTTC. Amino acid sequence: CAWSFSYEQYF.

The CDR3 loop reads CASSRMTSGGFIFSYEQYF. Here the CDR3 DNA reads TGTGCCAGCAGCCGTATGACTAGCGGGGGTTTTATCTTCTCCTACGAGCAGTACTTC. The chain combines TRBV5-6 with TRBJ2-7; 12 bases are shared with TRBD2. This CDR3 comprises 19 residues. Germline V gives CDR1 SGHDT, CDR2 YYEEEE. The V gene end was trimmed by 4 bases and the J gene end by 0 bases; junction bases not matched to a gene: 14.

This chain connects TRBV19 to TRBJ1-3, with TRBD1 matching 7 bases. The germline V gene encodes CDR1 LNHDA and CDR2 SQIVND (reference sequence). This CDR3 contains 15 residues. With 5 bases clipped from V and 0 bases from J, the junction kept 4 bases outside the gene matches. CDR3 nucleotide sequence: TGTGCCAGTAGTCCACAGGGGTACTCTGGAAACACCATATATTTT. Encoded protein: CASSPQGYSGNTIYF.

The rearrangement uses TRBV7-9 and TRBJ1-2; 8 bases match TRBD1. Germline lookup yields CDR1 SEHNR and CDR2 FQNEAQ (reference sequence). The CDR3 has 15 amino acids. The junction had 4 bases not matched to a gene; V was cut back by 4 bases and J by 0 bases. The CDR3 region has the DNA TGTGCCAGCAGCTCGACAGGGGAGGCTAACTATGGCTACACCTTC. As protein: CASSSTGEANYGYTF.

This clone showed up just once. J is TRBJ1-1 and V is TRBV9, with D maybe TRBD1 (5 bases). Trimming pared 4 bases from V and 5 bases from J, leaving 12 bases between. Germline V gene data show CDR1 as SGDLS and CDR2 as YYNGEE. The CDR3 has 13 amino acids. CDR3 coding DNA: TGTGCCAGCAGCCCTTCAGGGTGGACTGAAGCTTTCTTT. Translation gives CASSPSGWTEAFF.

The gene calls are TRBV29-1 and TRBJ1-2; D perhaps matches TRBD1 (6 bases). The germline gives CDR1 SQVTM, CDR2 ANQGSEA. This CDR3 is 14 amino acids long. V was shortened by 2 bases and J by 2 bases, with 12 bases between the two germline ends. CDR3 coding DNA: TGCAGCGTTGAAAAGGACAGTGCCAACTATGGCTACACCTTC. This codes for CSVEKDSANYGYTF.

The rearrangement joins TRBV6-4 to TRBJ2-6, with 7 bases that match TRBD1. V shed 3 bases, J shed 4 bases, and the junction held 6 bases outside the gene matches. The CDR3 runs 16 residues. Germline CDR1 and CDR2: MRHNA and SNTAGT. The CDR3 sequence: CASSEDRASGANVLTF. The CDR3 region has the DNA TGTGCCAGCAGTGAAGACAGGGCATCCGGGGCCAACGTCCTGACTTTC.

The rearrangement joins TRBV4-1 to TRBJ2-7, with 9 bases matching TRBD1. The length of the CDR3 is 16 residues. Germline loops: CDR1 MGHRA, CDR2 YSYEKL. After removal of 2 bases from V and 3 bases from J, the junction contained 8 bases not matched to a gene. CDR3 sequence: CASSQNQGQGFYEQYF. Written as DNA, the CDR3 is TGCGCCAGCAGCCAAAATCAGGGACAGGGATTCTACGAGCAGTACTTC.

This rearrangement joins TRBV4-1 to TRBJ1-2; TRBD1 might be the D (5 bases). The CDR3 length is 13 residues. Germline CDR1 MGHRA, CDR2 YSYEKL. V lost 2 bases and J lost 8, with 12 bases in between. CDR3 sequence (DNA): TGCGCCAGCAGCCAACCAGGGTCGATCGGCTACACCTTC. Translating it yields CASSQPGSIGYTF.

This clone was observed a few times. The CDR3 here is CASRSSRHSYEQYF. CDR3 coding DNA: TGTGCCAGCAGGAGCTCCAGGCACTCCTACGAGCAGTACTTC. The chain employs TRBV6-5 and TRBJ2-7; D gene ambiguous. Trimming took 6 bases from V and 0 from J, leaving 12 bases between them. The CDR3 spans 14 residues. Germline V gene lookup returns CDR1 MNHEY and CDR2 SVGAGI.

As DNA, the CDR3 is TGTGCCTGGAGTGTAGGAGGAGAGACCCAGTACTTC. Translating it yields CAWSVGGETQYF. V is TRBV30 and J is TRBJ2-5; D is perhaps TRBD2 (5 bases). This CDR3 is 12 amino acids long. The ends were cut back, 0 bases at V and 4 bases at J, with 6 bases in the middle. Looked up from germline, CDR1 is GTSNPN and CDR2 is SVGIG (reference sequence).

The chain joins TRBV16 to TRBJ2-3; 9 nucleotides line up with TRBD2. CDR3 length equals 16 residues. Germline CDR1 KGHSY, CDR2 FQNENV. Trimming removed 0 bases from V and 4 bases from J; junction bases left unmatched: 5. CDR3 nucleotides: TGTGCCAGCAGCCAATCTAGCGGGAGTGCCGCAGATACGCAGTATTTT. Encoded protein: CASSQSSGSAADTQYF.

The V call is TRBV7-3, the J call TRBJ1-1; D may be TRBD1 (5 bases). The ends were cut back, 6 bases at V and 1 base at J, with 9 bases in the middle. The CDR3 loop spans 13 amino acids. Per germline, CDR1 SGHTA and CDR2 FQGTGA. The CDR3 reads CASSFQGNTEAFF. DNA of the CDR3: TGTGCCAGCAGTTTCCAGGGGAACACTGAAGCTTTCTTT.

This rearrangement joins TRBV5-4 to TRBJ2-3; D is ambiguous. CDR3 length: 14 amino acids. Trimming took off 2 bases at V and 5 bases at J, with 12 bases between the two ends. Germline assignment: CDR1 SGHNT and CDR2 YYREEE (reference sequence). This CDR3 is CASSLSQVIDTQYF. The CDR3 DNA reads as TGTGCCAGCAGCTTATCCCAGGTGATAGATACGCAGTATTTT.

The chain employs TRBV28 and TRBJ1-2, with D perhaps matching TRBD1 (6 bases). CDR1 MDHEN and CDR2 SYDVKM come from the germline V gene. Trimming removed 4 bases at V and 3 bases at J, with 18 bases between. CDR3 size: 16 residues. The CDR3 bases are TGTGCCAGCAGTTCTGGACAGTCGAGGAGTTACTATGGCTACACCTTC. This sequence encodes CASSSGQSRSYYGYTF.

The V and J genes are TRBV28 and TRBJ1-2; D is perhaps TRBD1 (6 bases). The V gene lost 6 bases and the J gene lost 5 bases, with 16 bases spanning the gap. The germline V gene encodes CDR1 MDHEN and CDR2 SYDVKM. The CDR3 spans 14 residues. The CDR3 sequence: CASRSAGTQYGYTF. The CDR3 region has the DNA TGTGCCAGCAGGTCTGCCGGGACACAGTATGGCTACACCTTC.

The chain uses TRBV6-5 and TRBJ2-1; 7 bases agree with TRBD2. V trimming: 0 bases; J trimming: 15 bases; junction bases outside the gene matches: 14. The CDR3 extends over 15 amino acids. Germline V gene sequence: CDR1 MNHEY, CDR2 SVGAGI. The CDR3 reads CASSYSRRGGHRSFF. In DNA, the CDR3 is TGTGCCAGCAGTTACTCTAGGAGGGGAGGGCACAGGTCGTTCTTC.

The V call is TRBV7-9, the J call TRBJ2-1; D is unresolved. Looked up from germline, CDR1 is SEHNR and CDR2 is FQNEAQ (reference sequence). The CDR3 consists of 14 residues. Trimming pared 1 base from V and 3 bases from J, leaving 7 bases between. This CDR3 is CASSLVPNYNEQFF. The CDR3 DNA sequence: TGTGCCAGCAGCTTAGTCCCCAACTACAATGAGCAGTTCTTC.

The chain recombines TRBV6-1 with TRBJ1-2; D may be TRBD1 (5 bases). Trimming took 2 bases from V and 3 from J, leaving 13 bases between them. CDR3 length: 15 amino acids. Germline V gene lookup returns CDR1 MNHNS and CDR2 SASEGT. CDR3 residues: CASSESPGGYYGYTF. CDR3 DNA sequence: TGTGCCAGCAGTGAATCCCCGGGGGGGTACTATGGCTACACCTTC.

This chain uses TRBV6-6 with TRBJ2-7, with 10 bases lining up with TRBD1. The V and J ends lost 6 bases and 3 bases, in that order; junction bases with no gene match: 11. Germline V gene sequence: CDR1 MNHNY, CDR2 SVGAGI (reference sequence). This CDR3 has 16 amino acids. The CDR3 region has the DNA TGTGCCAGCAGGACTTTCGGGACAGGGGCTGGCTACGAGCAGTACTTC. Encoded protein: CASRTFGTGAGYEQYF.

J is TRBJ1-5 and V is TRBV2; 10 nucleotides agree with TRBD1. The CDR3 has 14 amino acids. The junction had 5 bases not matched to a gene; V was cut back by 6 bases and J by 6 bases. Per the germline V gene, CDR1 is SNHLY and CDR2 is FYNNEI. This CDR3 is CASRGTGEGQPQHF. The CDR3, as DNA: TGTGCCAGCAGAGGGACAGGGGAAGGTCAGCCCCAGCATTTT. Filled out from reference TRBV2 and TRBJ1-5, the complete variable domain reads EPEVTQTPSHQVTQMGQEVILRCVPISNHLYFYWYRQILGQKVEFLVSFYNNEISEKSEIFDDQFSVERPDGSNFTLKIRSTKLEDSAMYFCASRGTGEGQPQHFGDGTRLSIL.

The CDR3 sequence is CASSLQGRNEQFF. Here the CDR3 DNA reads TGTGCCAGCAGCCTACAGGGCCGCAATGAGCAGTTCTTC. The V call is TRBV5-5, the J call TRBJ2-1; the D gene is possibly TRBD1 (6 bases). The V end lost 4 bases, the J end lost 6 bases, and 11 bases lay between the germline ends. CDR1 is SGHKS, CDR2 YYEKEE, per germline (reference sequence). This CDR3 is 13 amino acids long.

The chain combines TRBV7-6 with TRBJ1-2; TRBD1 matches 7 bases. This CDR3 has 16 amino acids. The J segment lost 0 bases and the V segment lost 0 bases, leaving 4 bases of the junction unmatched. Per the germline V gene, CDR1 is SGHVS and CDR2 is FNYEAQ. This CDR3 reads CASSLAPTGTNYGYTF. In nucleotides, the CDR3 is TGTGCCAGCAGCTTAGCCCCGACAGGGACTAACTATGGCTACACCTTC. Supplemented by reference TRBV7-6 and TRBJ1-2, the full variable domain reads GAGVSQSPRYKVTKRGQDVALRCDPISGHVSLYWYRQALGQGPEFLTYFNYEAQQDKSGLPNDRFSAERPEGSISTLTIQRTEQRDSAMYRCASSLAPTGTNYGYTFGSGTRLTVV.

The rearrangement joins TRBV27 to TRBJ2-2, with TRBD2 as a possible D gene (6 bases). The CDR3 runs 14 residues. Trimming left V 0 bases short and J 6 bases short, with 8 bases between. Germline lookup yields CDR1 MNHEY and CDR2 SMNVEV (reference sequence). CDR3: CASSLSRGSGELFF. CDR3 bases: TGTGCCAGCAGTTTATCCCGGGGGTCCGGGGAGCTGTTTTTT.

The J gene is TRBJ2-4, the V gene TRBV27; D is perhaps TRBD1 (6 bases). This CDR3 contains 14 residues. CDR1 is MNHEY and CDR2 is SMNVEV in the germline V gene (reference sequence). Trimming pared 4 bases from V and 2 bases from J, leaving 9 bases between. The CDR3 reads CASSSGQTKNIQYF. As DNA, the CDR3 is TGTGCCAGCAGTTCGGGACAAACCAAAAACATTCAGTACTTC.

This clone was observed once. This chain links TRBV5-1 with TRBJ2-5, with 7 nucleotides matching TRBD1. V lost 4 bases, J lost 5 bases, and 8 bases stayed unmatched. The CDR3 is made up of 14 amino acids. Germline CDR1 is SGHRS and CDR2 is YFSETQ. CDR3 region: CASSLEPGGETQYF. As DNA, the CDR3 is TGCGCCAGCAGCCTGGAGCCAGGGGGTGAGACCCAGTACTTC.

The chain couples TRBV10-3 to TRBJ1-4; D remains ambiguous. The V end was cut by 4 bases, the J end by 7 bases, with 16 bases between. This CDR3 is built from 15 residues. Per germline, CDR1 ENHRY and CDR2 SYGVKD. CDR3 loop: CAISASSIEGEKLFF. The CDR3 bases are TGTGCCATCAGTGCCTCCAGTATTGAGGGTGAAAAACTGTTTTTT.

CDR3 nucleotides: TGTGCCAGTAGTACGGGACAGAGTTATGGCTACACCTTC. This translates into CASSTGQSYGYTF. This sequence joins TRBV19 and TRBJ1-2, with TRBD1 matching over 7 bases. CDR1 LNHDA and CDR2 SQIVND come from the germline V gene (reference sequence). The CDR3 runs 13 residues. J gave up 5 bases and V 4 bases, and 4 bases lay outside the gene matches.

This clone occurred a few times. The CDR3 reads CAWSAWDNLNYGYTF. CDR3 bases: TGTGCCTGGAGTGCCTGGGACAACTTGAACTATGGCTACACCTTC. The gene calls are TRBV30 and TRBJ1-2; possibly TRBD1 for D (6 bases). CDR1 and CDR2 (germline): GTSNPN, SVGIG (reference sequence). V lost 1 base, J lost 2 bases, and 14 bases lay in between. The CDR3 sequence is 15 residues long.

The chain's CDR3 is CSANSLLSYTF. Written as DNA, the CDR3 is TGCAGTGCTAACTCTTTGTTAAGCTACACCTTC. The chain is built from TRBV20-1 and TRBJ1-2; D is ambiguous. Germline V lookup: CDR1 DFQATT, CDR2 SNEGSKA (reference sequence). V gave up 4 bases and J gave up 9 bases, with 12 bases separating them. This CDR3 spans 11 amino acids.